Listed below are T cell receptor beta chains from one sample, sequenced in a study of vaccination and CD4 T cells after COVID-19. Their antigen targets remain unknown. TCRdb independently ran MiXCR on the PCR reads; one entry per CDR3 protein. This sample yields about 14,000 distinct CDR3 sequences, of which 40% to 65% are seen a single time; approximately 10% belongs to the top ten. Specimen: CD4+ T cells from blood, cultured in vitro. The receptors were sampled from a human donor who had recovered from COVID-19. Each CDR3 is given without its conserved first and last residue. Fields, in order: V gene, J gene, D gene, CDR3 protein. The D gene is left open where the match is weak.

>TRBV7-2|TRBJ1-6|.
ASSLGGAQSGPLH
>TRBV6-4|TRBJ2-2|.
ASSDRDTGELF
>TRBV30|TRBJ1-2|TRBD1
AWSVPPGGGTYGYT
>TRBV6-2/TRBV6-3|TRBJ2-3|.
ASSRPVGQGTDTQY
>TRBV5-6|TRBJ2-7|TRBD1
ASSWDRGTVEQY
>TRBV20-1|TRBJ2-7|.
SASVRGGTGSSEQY
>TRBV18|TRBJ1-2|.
ASSPVTTEGGYT
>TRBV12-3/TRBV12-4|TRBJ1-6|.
ASSLGGGANSPLH
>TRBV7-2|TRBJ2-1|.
ASDSVGSYNEQF
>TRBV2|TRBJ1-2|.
ASKGPGLNYGYT
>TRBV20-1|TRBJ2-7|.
SASSGLSHYEQY
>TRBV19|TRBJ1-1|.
ASNAGTFKTEAF
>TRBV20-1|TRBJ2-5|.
SAEKQGMETQY
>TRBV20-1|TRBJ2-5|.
SARGPQETQY
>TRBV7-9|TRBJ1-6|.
ASSGTVNSPLH
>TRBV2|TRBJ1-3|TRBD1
ASRTGASSGNTIY
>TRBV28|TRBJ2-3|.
ASTDTTSTDTQY
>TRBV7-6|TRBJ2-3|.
ASSLFRQSTDTQY
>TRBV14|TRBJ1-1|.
ASSQDGRGDAEAF
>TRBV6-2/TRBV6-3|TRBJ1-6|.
ASSPSGYNSPLH
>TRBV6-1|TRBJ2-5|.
ASTTPGGETQY
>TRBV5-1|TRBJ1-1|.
ASSTSVGDGGNTEAF
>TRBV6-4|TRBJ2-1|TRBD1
ASSKTGGNEQF
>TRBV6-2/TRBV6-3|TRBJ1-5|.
ASSYLGNQPQH
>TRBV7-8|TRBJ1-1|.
ASSMTVNTEAF
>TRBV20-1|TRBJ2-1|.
SASPTGEGAATSPYEQF
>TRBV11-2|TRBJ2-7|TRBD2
ASSQTSGDSYEQY
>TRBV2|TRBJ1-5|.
ASSGTWGSNQPQH
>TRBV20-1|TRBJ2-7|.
SATEEGWSYEQY
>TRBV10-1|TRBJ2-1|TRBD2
ASSESRREGSYNEQF
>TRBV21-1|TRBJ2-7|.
ASSKATNEQY
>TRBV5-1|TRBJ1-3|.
ASSLVGSGNTIY
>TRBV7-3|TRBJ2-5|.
ASSLADQETQY
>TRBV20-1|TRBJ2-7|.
SANPLAGEQY
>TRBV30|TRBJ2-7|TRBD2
AWRRAGDTILEQY
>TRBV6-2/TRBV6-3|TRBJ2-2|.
ASSSNRAGELF
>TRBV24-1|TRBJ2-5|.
ATSNGIGETQY
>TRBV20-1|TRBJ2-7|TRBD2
SAREPRKLAATYEQY
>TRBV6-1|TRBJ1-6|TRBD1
ASSVGQGEGSPLH
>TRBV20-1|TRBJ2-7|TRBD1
SAILRDRGRYEQY
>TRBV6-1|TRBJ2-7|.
ASRRTASYEQY
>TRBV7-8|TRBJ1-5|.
ASSFVGREQPQH
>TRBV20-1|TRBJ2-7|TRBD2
SALLSGRPREQY
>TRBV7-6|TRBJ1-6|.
ATGPVNNSPLH
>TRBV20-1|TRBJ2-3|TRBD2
SALSGTTSTDTQY
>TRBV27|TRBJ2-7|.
ASSLRPGKDYEQY
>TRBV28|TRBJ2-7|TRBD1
ASSLGDRKGEQY
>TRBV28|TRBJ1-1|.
ASSPPGRTEAF
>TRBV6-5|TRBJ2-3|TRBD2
ASSLLAGADTQY
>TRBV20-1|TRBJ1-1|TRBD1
SARVGTGNPEAF
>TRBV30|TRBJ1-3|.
AWTWDTGSGNTIY
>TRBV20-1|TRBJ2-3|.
SARGLAYTDTQY
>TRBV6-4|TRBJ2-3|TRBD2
ASSPGPGLKTDTQY
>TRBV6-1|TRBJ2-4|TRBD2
ASSELLATRGRIQY
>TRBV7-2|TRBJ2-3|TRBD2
ASSLAGVRTDTQY
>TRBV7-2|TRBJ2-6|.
ASETAGANVLT
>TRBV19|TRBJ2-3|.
ASSPTSSTDTQY
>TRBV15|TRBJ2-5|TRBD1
ATSRTTGLMETQY
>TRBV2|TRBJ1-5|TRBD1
ASTGEGQPQH